The 25 T cell receptor beta chains presented below share a single source sample, sequenced in a study of T-cell memory formation after mild COVID-19. One entry per CDR3 protein results from TCRdb running MiXCR on the 5' RACE reads. The sample has about 88,000 distinct CDR3 sequences, around 27% seen once. Sequencing input: PBMCs or a T cell subset sorted from them (not recorded which). These receptors came from a young man who had mild COVID-19 (a few samples of this study predate the infection). Cell type and time point are not known.

The J gene is TRBJ1-2, the V gene TRBV7-2; the D is unclear. The V gene's germline CDR1 is SGHTA and CDR2 FQGNSA. This CDR3 spans 13 amino acids. V dropped 5 bases and J dropped 2 bases, with 9 bases sitting between them. In DNA form, the CDR3 reads TGTGCCAGCAGCCCAGACACGAACTATGGCTACACCTTC. It translates to CASSPDTNYGYTF.

This clonotype came up many times. This chain joins TRBV6-4 and TRBJ2-2, with 9 bases identical to TRBD2. The CDR3 extends over 15 amino acids. Germline V lookup: CDR1 MRHNA, CDR2 SNTAGT. Trimming at V came to 0 bases and at J to 4 bases, leaving 0 bases not matched to a gene. The DNA of the CDR3 is TGTGCCAGCAGTGACTCTAGCGGGGGCACCGGGGAGCTGTTTTTT. This codes for CASSDSSGGTGELFF.

The gene calls are TRBV11-2 and TRBJ2-7; D is uncertain. Germline V gives CDR1 SGHAT, CDR2 FQNNGV. The CDR3 spans 13 residues. Trimming left V 5 bases short and J 1 base short, with 9 bases between. In nucleotides, the CDR3 is TGTGCCAGCAGCGAAGGAATGTCCTACGAGCAGTACGTC. It codes for CASSEGMSYEQYV.

The CDR3 region is CASQIRGDQPGANNEQFF. The CDR3 nucleotides are TGTGCCAGCCAAATTAGGGGGGACCAGCCCGGGGCCAACAATGAGCAGTTCTTC. The V gene is TRBV7-8, the J gene TRBJ2-1; D may be TRBD1 or TRBD2 (6 bases each). CDR1 and CDR2 (germline): SGHVS, FQNEAQ. Trimming cost V 8 bases and J 5 bases, with 28 bases left between them. The CDR3 length is 18 residues. The full variable domain, its missing parts supplied by reference TRBV7-8 and TRBJ2-1, is GAGVSQSPRYKVAKRGQDVALRCDPISGHVSLFWYQQALGQGPEFLTYFQNEAQLDKSGLPSDRFFAERPEGSVSTLKIQRTQQEDSAVYLCASQIRGDQPGANNEQFFGPGTRLTVL.

The rearrangement links TRBV4-1 to TRBJ1-4; D is undetermined. Germline V CDR1 and CDR2: MGHRA, YSYEKL. Trimming cost V 2 bases and J 5 bases, with 18 bases left between them. The CDR3 totals 17 residues. The CDR3 nucleotides read TGCGCCAGCAGCCAAACAAGCGGAGAACAGAAAAATGAAAAACTGTTTTTT. Residues: CASSQTSGEQKNEKLFF.

The gene calls are TRBV5-1 and TRBJ2-1; TRBD1 is a possible D gene (6 bases). The CDR3 contains 19 residues. Germline V CDR1 and CDR2: SGHRS, YFSETQ. The germline V and J ends were trimmed by 3 bases and 0 bases, with 22 bases remaining between them. In DNA form, the CDR3 reads TGCGCCAGCAGCTCCCCAGGGGTAGGCAGGGCAAGCTCCTACAATGAGCAGTTCTTC. Its protein product is CASSSPGVGRASSYNEQFF.

The genes are TRBV7-2 and TRBJ2-2, with TRBD2 as a possible D gene (6 bases). This CDR3 is 15 amino acids long. Germline-derived CDR1 and CDR2 are SGHTA and FQGNSA. V gave up 5 bases and J gave up 7 bases, with 17 bases separating them. CDR3: CASSEGLTLGGELFF. In DNA form, the CDR3 reads TGTGCCAGCAGCGAGGGACTGACTCTTGGCGGGGAGCTGTTTTTT.

The table lists this clonotype with a few counts. The genes are TRBV27 and TRBJ1-2, with D unclear. Germline V CDR1 and CDR2: MNHEY, SMNVEV (reference sequence). Trimming cost V 4 bases and J 8 bases, with 11 bases left between them. The CDR3 has 12 residues. This CDR3 reads CASSSGPAGYTF. CDR3 bases: TGTGCCAGCAGTTCGGGTCCCGCGGGCTACACCTTC.

This clonotype was seen only once. V gene TRBV4-1 combines with J gene TRBJ2-7, with TRBD2 matching over 7 bases. Germline V gene data show CDR1 as MGHRA and CDR2 as YSYEKL. The CDR3 sequence is 14 residues long. V shed 4 bases, J shed 0 bases, and the junction held 3 bases outside the gene matches. The CDR3 is CASSPRGGSYEQYF. In DNA form, the CDR3 reads TGCGCCAGCAGCCCCCGCGGGGGCTCCTACGAGCAGTACTTC.

The table lists this clonotype with a few counts. This chain connects TRBV7-9 to TRBJ2-3, with unresolved D. Trimming took 4 bases from V and 0 from J, leaving 11 bases between them. The CDR3 contains 15 residues. Germline assignment: CDR1 SEHNR and CDR2 FQNEAQ (reference sequence). The CDR3 reads CASSSWGVSTDTQYF. The DNA for the CDR3 is TGTGCCAGCAGCTCATGGGGTGTGAGCACAGATACGCAGTATTTT.

This clonotype was seen ten or more times. The chain carries TRBV28 and TRBJ2-1; 9 bases are shared with TRBD2. This CDR3 has 17 residues. The trim removed 2 bases at V and 5 bases at J, leaving 10 bases unmatched. Germline V CDR1 and CDR2: MDHEN, SYDVKM. The CDR3 sequence is CASSLERGAPFNNEQFF. CDR3 coding DNA: TGTGCCAGCAGTTTAGAGCGGGGGGCTCCCTTCAACAATGAGCAGTTCTTC.

This chain uses TRBV11-2 with TRBJ2-3; D is uncertain. This CDR3 spans 12 amino acids. V was trimmed by 7 bases and J by 1 base, leaving 6 bases between them. Germline CDR1 reads SGHAT; CDR2 reads FQNNGV. The CDR3 bases are TGTGCCAGCACGGCCCGCACAGATACGCAGTATTTT. Residues: CASTARTDTQYF.

The chain links TRBV12-3 or TRBV12-4 to TRBJ2-2; TRBD2 matches 7 bases. The trim removed 4 bases at V and 4 bases at J, leaving 0 bases unmatched. This CDR3 is built from 13 residues. The CDR3 loop reads CASSWGGTGELFF. Written as DNA, the CDR3 is TGTGCCAGCAGTTGGGGGGGCACCGGGGAGCTGTTTTTT.

This clonotype was seen a few times. The rearrangement uses TRBV27 and TRBJ2-3, with D perhaps matching TRBD1 (6 bases). The CDR3 runs 15 residues. Germline loops: CDR1 MNHEY, CDR2 SMNVEV (reference sequence). Trimming took off 6 bases at V and 0 bases at J, with 13 bases between the two ends. The CDR3 nucleotides read TGTGCCAGCAGAGCAGGGGTGGCTAGCACAGATACGCAGTATTTT. Translated, it gives CASRAGVASTDTQYF.

This clonotype occurred a few times. The chain has TRBV4-3 and TRBJ2-7, with D possibly matching TRBD1 (7 bases). V shed 2 bases and J shed 1 base, with 12 bases lying between them. This CDR3 is built from 15 residues. Per germline, CDR1 LGHNA and CDR2 YSLEER. CDR3 in amino acids: CASSQTAGGSYEQYF. Here the CDR3 DNA reads TGCGCCAGCAGCCAAACCGCAGGGGGGTCCTACGAGCAGTACTTC.

This clonotype was picked up a small number of times. The chain links TRBV7-2 to TRBJ2-3; 15 bases map to TRBD2. From germline, CDR1 is SGHTA and CDR2 FQGNSA. CDR3 length equals 18 residues. With V trimmed by 3 bases and J by 3 bases, 7 bases remained unmatched. DNA for the CDR3: TGTGCCAGCAGCTTTGGGACTAGCGGGGGGCGGCTGACAGATACGCAGTATTTT. Translation: CASSFGTSGGRLTDTQYF. The complete variable domain, with remaining parts taken from reference TRBV7-2 and TRBJ2-3, reads GAGVSQSPSNKVTEKGKDVELRCDPISGHTALYWYRQSLGQGLEFLIYFQGNSAPDKSGLPSDRFSAERTGGSVSTLTIQRTQQEDSAVYLCASSFGTSGGRLTDTQYFGPGTRLTVL.

The table lists this clonotype with a few counts. This chain uses TRBV5-5 with TRBJ2-1; 12 bases map to TRBD2. The CDR3 spans 16 residues. The germline CDR1 and CDR2 sequences are SGHKS and YYEKEE (reference sequence). J was trimmed by 7 bases and V by 0 bases; bases with no gene match: 5. CDR3 in amino acids: CASSLVTSGGVNEQFF. The DNA of the CDR3 is TGTGCCAGCAGCTTGGTGACTAGCGGGGGTGTGAATGAGCAGTTCTTC.

The rearrangement joins TRBV24-1 to TRBJ2-3; a weak D match, TRBD2 (5 bases). CDR1 KGHDR and CDR2 SFDVKD come from the germline V gene. The CDR3 sequence is 16 residues long. The V gene lost 0 bases and the J gene lost 2 bases, with 11 bases spanning the gap. The DNA of the CDR3 is TGTGCCACCAGTGATTTGGAGGGCCCCAACACAGATACGCAGTATTTT. It codes for CATSDLEGPNTDTQYF.

The chain uses TRBV4-2 and TRBJ2-2, with 8 bases that match TRBD2. V shed 0 bases, J shed 2 bases, and the junction held 2 bases outside the gene matches. Germline CDR1 reads LGHNA; CDR2 reads YNFKEQ. This CDR3 comprises 16 residues. Here the CDR3 reads CASSQELAANTGELFF. The CDR3 DNA reads as TGTGCCAGCAGCCAAGAACTAGCGGCCAACACCGGGGAGCTGTTTTTT.

This clonotype appeared a few times. The rearrangement links TRBV7-9 to TRBJ2-5, with D unclear. The CDR3 consists of 15 residues. Trimming stripped 1 base from V and 2 bases from J, with 11 bases between. Germline lookup yields CDR1 SEHNR and CDR2 FQNEAQ (reference sequence). CDR3 residues: CASSLVVAEQETQYF. The CDR3 nucleotides are TGTGCCAGCAGCTTAGTAGTCGCCGAACAAGAGACCCAGTACTTC.

V usage is TRBV12-3 or TRBV12-4 and J usage is TRBJ2-2; 9 bases are shared with TRBD1. J was trimmed by 5 bases and V by 5 bases; bases with no gene match: 15. The CDR3 has 18 residues. The CDR3 here is CASSPLWSGTGRTGELFF. The CDR3 DNA reads TGTGCCAGCAGTCCCCTCTGGTCGGGGACAGGGAGAACCGGGGAGCTGTTTTTT.

CDR3 in amino acids: CASSRDYEQFF. In DNA, the CDR3 is TGTGCCAGCAGCCGGGATTATGAGCAGTTCTTC. The rearrangement links TRBV7-9 to TRBJ2-1; D is perhaps TRBD2 (5 bases). The CDR3 sequence is 11 residues long. Germline CDR1 reads SEHNR; CDR2 reads FQNEAQ (reference sequence). Deletions cut 5 bases from V and 8 bases from J, with 7 bases between.

The chain is built from TRBV7-9 and TRBJ2-5, with 8 bases that match TRBD1. Trimming took 5 bases from V and 5 from J; bases not matched to a gene: 7. CDR1 and CDR2 from the germline V gene are SEHNR and FQNEAQ (reference sequence). The CDR3 is made up of 14 amino acids. Here the CDR3 DNA reads TGTGCCAGCAGCCTGGACAGGGAATACGAGACCCAGTACTTC. Its translation: CASSLDREYETQYF.

The chain joins TRBV13 to TRBJ2-3; TRBD1 aligns across 11 bases. The V and J ends lost 1 base and 5 bases, in that order; junction bases with no gene match: 5. CDR1 is PRHDT, CDR2 FYEKMQ, per germline (reference sequence). This CDR3 has 16 residues. The CDR3 nucleotides read TGTGCCAGCAGCTTAGACGGGACAGGGGGAGGAGATACGCAGTATTTT. Translation gives CASSLDGTGGGDTQYF.

This rearrangement joins TRBV11-2 to TRBJ2-1, with D hard to call. This CDR3 has 16 residues. Germline CDR1 reads SGHAT; CDR2 reads FQNNGV. V dropped 2 bases and J dropped 0 bases, with 11 bases sitting between them. CDR3 amino acids: CASSLSAKSSYNEQFF. In DNA form, the CDR3 reads TGTGCCAGCAGCTTATCCGCGAAGAGCTCCTACAATGAGCAGTTCTTC. Supplemented by reference TRBV11-2 and TRBJ2-1, the full variable domain reads EAGVAQSPRYKIIEKRQSVAFWCNPISGHATLYWYQQILGQGPKLLIQFQNNGVVDDSQLPKDRFSAERLKGVDSTLKIQPAKLEDSAVYLCASSLSAKSSYNEQFFGPGTRLTVL.